Included here is one TCR beta chain sequence, with context. Antigen: not known. Researchers collected about 2.5 ml of blood per donor. TCRdb reanalyzed the 5' RACE reads, giving one entry per CDR3 protein sequence and no DNA. Here the sample table reports 160,000 or so distinct CDR3 sequences. The data originate from a study of monozygotic twins with inflammatory bowel disease. Per the germline V gene, CDR1 is SGHAT and CDR2 is FQDESV (reference sequence). This CDR3 is built from 14 residues. Study observations and caveats: Twin concordance left repertoire similarity unchanged, with limited power a possible explanation for this lack of difference. Results did not support any single strong IBD-associated signal or clonotype.

The chain combines TRBV11-1 with TRBJ1-2. The TCR was taken from a human donor with ulcerative colitis or Crohn's disease, or a healthy co-twin of an affected twin (not recorded which). Sequenced material: blood. The CDR3: CASSFSAPAYGYTF.